The source of this T cell receptor beta chain is a study of beta chain features in type 1 diabetes. Investigators reverse transcribed all isolated RNA, so they sequenced expressed TCRB transcripts. Sequenced by immunoSEQ multiplex PCR; TCRdb stores in-frame clones only, minus some. Among fewer than 550,000 clones, approximately 10% were seen once, and the ten largest hold approximately 0.045%. General study results and limits: When VDJ junctions were examined, type 1 diabetes patients showed fewer insertions and more deletions.

In this sample, this clone turned up a few times. The antigen is undetermined. Trimming cost V 1 base and J 5 bases, with 7 bases left between them. The germline gives CDR1 SGDLS, CDR2 YYNGEE. The CDR3 totals 13 residues. The clonotype originates from a woman younger than 30 in good health. Input material: naive CD4+ T cells from blood. The gene calls are TRBV9 and TRBJ1-3; D unresolved. CDR3 nucleotide sequence: TGTGCCAGCAGCGTACCGGGAAGAAACACCATATATTTT. Protein sequence: CASSVPGRNTIYF.